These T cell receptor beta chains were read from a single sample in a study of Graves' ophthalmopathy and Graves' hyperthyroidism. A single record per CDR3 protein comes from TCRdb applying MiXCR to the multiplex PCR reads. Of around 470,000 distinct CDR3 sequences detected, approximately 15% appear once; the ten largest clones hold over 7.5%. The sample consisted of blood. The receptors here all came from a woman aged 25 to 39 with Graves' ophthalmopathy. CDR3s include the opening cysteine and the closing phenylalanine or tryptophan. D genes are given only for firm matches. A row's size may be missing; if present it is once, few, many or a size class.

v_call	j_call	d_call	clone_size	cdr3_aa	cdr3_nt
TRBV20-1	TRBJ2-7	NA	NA	CSASLGEFYEQYF	TGCAGTGCTAGTCTGGGAGAATTCTACGAGCAGTACTTC
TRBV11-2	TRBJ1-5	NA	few	CASSSGKGNQPQHF	TGTGCCAGCAGCTCGGGTAAAGGGAATCAGCCCCAGCATTTT
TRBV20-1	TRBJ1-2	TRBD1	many	CSADGTGFGYTF	TGCAGTGCAGACGGGACAGGGTTTGGCTACACCTTC
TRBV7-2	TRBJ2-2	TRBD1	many	CASSLDRGEIGELFF	TGTGCCAGCAGCCTGGACAGGGGCGAGATCGGGGAGCTGTTTTTT
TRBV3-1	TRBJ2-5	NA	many	CASSQGGRGSAETQYF	TGTGCCAGCAGCCAAGGGGGCAGGGGATCAGCAGAGACCCAGTACTTC
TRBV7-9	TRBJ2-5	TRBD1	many	CASSTQGWGETQYF	TGTGCCAGCAGCACACAGGGGTGGGGAGAGACCCAGTACTTC
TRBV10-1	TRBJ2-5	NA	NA	CASSIDTKETQYF	TGCGCCAGCAGTATAGACACTAAAGAGACCCAGTACTTC
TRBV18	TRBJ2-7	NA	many	CASSPSDSREQYF	TGTGCCAGCTCACCGTCCGACAGTCGGGAGCAGTACTTC
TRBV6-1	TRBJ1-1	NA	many	CASSTGRVMNTEAFF	TGTGCCAGCAGTACCGGACGGGTAATGAACACTGAAGCTTTCTTT
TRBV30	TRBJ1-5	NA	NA	CAWSVAGGNQPQHF	TGTGCCTGGAGTGTAGCCGGGGGCAATCAGCCCCAGCATTTT
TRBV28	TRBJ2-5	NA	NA	CASTSPAAGGVETQYF	TGTGCCAGCACCTCCCCCGCGGCAGGGGGGGTTGAGACCCAGTACTTC
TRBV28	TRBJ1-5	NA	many	CASTKGGSNQPQHF	TGTGCCAGCACCAAGGGGGGAAGCAATCAGCCCCAGCATTTT
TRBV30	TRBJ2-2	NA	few	CAWSAGAGAGELFF	TGTGCCTGGAGCGCCGGGGCAGGGGCCGGGGAGCTGTTTTTT
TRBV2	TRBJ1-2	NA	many	CASTQANGPYGYTF	TGTGCCAGCACTCAAGCAAATGGGCCTTATGGCTACACCTTC
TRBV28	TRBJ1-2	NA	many	CASSSGGWHGYTF	TGTGCCAGCAGCTCGGGGGGTTGGCATGGCTACACCTTC
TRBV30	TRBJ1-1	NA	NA	CAWRTVNTEAFF	TGTGCCTGGCGGACGGTGAACACTGAAGCTTTCTTT
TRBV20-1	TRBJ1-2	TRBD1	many	CSARPGGSYGYTF	TGCAGTGCTAGGCCAGGGGGCAGCTATGGCTACACCTTC
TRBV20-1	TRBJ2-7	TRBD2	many	CSARAGGSSYEQYF	TGCAGTGCTCGGGCGGGGGGGAGCTCCTACGAGCAGTACTTC
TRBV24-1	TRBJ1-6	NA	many	CATSVRSSPLHF	TGTGCCACCAGCGTTCGTTCTTCACCCCTCCACTTT
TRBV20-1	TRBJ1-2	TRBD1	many	CSARGQGRGYTF	TGCAGTGCTAGGGGACAGGGGCGCGGCTACACCTTC
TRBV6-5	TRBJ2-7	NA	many	CASTPPIRLDPNPLYEQYF	TGTGCCAGCACTCCCCCCATAAGGCTAGATCCCAACCCCCTCTACGAGCAGTACTTC
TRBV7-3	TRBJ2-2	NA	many	CASSLDSANTGELFF	TGTGCCAGCAGCTTAGACAGCGCGAACACCGGGGAGCTGTTTTTT